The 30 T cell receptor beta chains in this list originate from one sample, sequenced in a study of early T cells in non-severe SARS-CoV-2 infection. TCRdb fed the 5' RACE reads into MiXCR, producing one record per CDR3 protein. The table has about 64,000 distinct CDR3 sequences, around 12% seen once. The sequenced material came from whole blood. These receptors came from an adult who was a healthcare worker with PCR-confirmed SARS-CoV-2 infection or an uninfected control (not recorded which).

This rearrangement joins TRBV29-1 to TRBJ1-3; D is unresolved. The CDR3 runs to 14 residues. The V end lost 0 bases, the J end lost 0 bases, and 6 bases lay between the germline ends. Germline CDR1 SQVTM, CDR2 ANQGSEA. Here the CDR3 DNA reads TGCAGCGTTGAAGATATCACCTCTGGAAACACCATATATTTT. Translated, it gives CSVEDITSGNTIYF.

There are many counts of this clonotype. The CDR3 DNA reads TGTGCCAGCAGATCCCGGACAGGGGCCGAGCAGTACTTC. Amino acids: CASRSRTGAEQYF. This rearrangement joins TRBV6-5 to TRBJ2-7; TRBD1 matches 9 bases. Germline trimming cut 6 bases from V and 6 bases from J; bases unmatched to any gene: 6. In germline, CDR1 is MNHEY, CDR2 SVGAGI. The CDR3 covers 13 residues.

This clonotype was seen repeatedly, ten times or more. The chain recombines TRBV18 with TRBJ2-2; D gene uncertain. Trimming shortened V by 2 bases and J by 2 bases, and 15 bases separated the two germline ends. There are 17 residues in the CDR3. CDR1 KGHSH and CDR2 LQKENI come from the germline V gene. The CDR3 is CASSPISRTKNTGELFF. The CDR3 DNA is TGTGCCAGCTCACCAATCTCCAGGACCAAAAACACCGGGGAGCTGTTTTTT. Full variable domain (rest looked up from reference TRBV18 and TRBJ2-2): NAGVMQNPRHLVRRRGQEARLRCSPMKGHSHVYWYRQLPEEGLKFMVYLQKENIIDESGMPKERFSAEFPKEGPSILRIQQVVRGDSAAYFCASSPISRTKNTGELFFGEGSRLTVL.

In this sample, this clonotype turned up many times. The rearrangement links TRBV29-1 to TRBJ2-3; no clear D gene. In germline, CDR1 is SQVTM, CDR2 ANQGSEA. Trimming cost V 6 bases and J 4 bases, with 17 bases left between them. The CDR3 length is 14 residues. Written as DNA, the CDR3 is TGCAGCGTGAGCCGGGCACAGCGATCAGATACGCAGTATTTT. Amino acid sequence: CSVSRAQRSDTQYF.

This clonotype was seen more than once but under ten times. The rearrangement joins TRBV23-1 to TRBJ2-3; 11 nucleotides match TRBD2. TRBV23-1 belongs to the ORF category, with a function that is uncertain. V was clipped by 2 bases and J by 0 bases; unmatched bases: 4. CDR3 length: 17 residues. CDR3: CASSQPRLAGSTDTQYF. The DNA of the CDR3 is TGCGCCAGCAGTCAACCGAGACTAGCGGGGAGCACAGATACGCAGTATTTT.

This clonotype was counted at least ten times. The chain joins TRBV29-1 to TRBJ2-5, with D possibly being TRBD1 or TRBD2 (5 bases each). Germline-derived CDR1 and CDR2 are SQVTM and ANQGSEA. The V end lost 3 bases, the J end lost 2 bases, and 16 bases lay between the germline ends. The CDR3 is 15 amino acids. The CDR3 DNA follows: TGCAGCGTTGATGGGACCAGGATGGCACAAGAGACCCAGTACTTC. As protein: CSVDGTRMAQETQYF.

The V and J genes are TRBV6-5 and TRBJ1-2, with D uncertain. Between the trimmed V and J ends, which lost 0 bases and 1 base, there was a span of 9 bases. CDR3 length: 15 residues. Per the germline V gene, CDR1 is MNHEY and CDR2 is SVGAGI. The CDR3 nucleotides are TGTGCCAGCAGTTACTCCCCAGATGTTAACTATGGCTACACCTTC. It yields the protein CASSYSPDVNYGYTF.

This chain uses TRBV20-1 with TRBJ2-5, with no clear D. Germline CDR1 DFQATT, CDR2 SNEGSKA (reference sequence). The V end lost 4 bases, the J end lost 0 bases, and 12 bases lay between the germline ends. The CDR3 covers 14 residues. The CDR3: CSATSMRHQETQYF. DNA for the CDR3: TGCAGTGCTACCTCAATGAGGCACCAAGAGACCCAGTACTTC.

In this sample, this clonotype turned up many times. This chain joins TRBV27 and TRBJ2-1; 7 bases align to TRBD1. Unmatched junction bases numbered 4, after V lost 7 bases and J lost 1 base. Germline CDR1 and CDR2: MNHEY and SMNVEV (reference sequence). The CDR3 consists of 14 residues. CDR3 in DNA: TGTGCCAGCACCTCCAGGGGGTCCTACAATGAGCAGTTCTTC. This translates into CASTSRGSYNEQFF.

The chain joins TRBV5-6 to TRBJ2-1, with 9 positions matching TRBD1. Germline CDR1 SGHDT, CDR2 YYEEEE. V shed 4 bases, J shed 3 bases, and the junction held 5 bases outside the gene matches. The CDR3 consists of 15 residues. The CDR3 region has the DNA TGTGCCAGCAGCACCGGGACAGGGCGCTACAATGAGCAGTTCTTC. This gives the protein CASSTGTGRYNEQFF.

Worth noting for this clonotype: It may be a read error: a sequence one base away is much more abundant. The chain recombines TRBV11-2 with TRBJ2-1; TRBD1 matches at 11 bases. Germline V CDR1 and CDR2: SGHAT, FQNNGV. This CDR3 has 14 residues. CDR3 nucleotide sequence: TGTACCACCGTGGGACAGGGGGCCTACAATGAGCAGTTCTTC. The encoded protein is CTTVGQGAYNEQFF.

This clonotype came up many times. The CDR3 DNA follows: TGCGCCAGCAGCCAAGTGGGCCAGGAGCTCACAGATACGCAGTATTTT. Its protein product is CASSQVGQELTDTQYF. The chain recombines TRBV4-3 with TRBJ2-3; D is unresolved. CDR3 size: 16 residues. The V end lost 1 base, the J end lost 2 bases, and 13 bases lay between the germline ends. Germline loops: CDR1 LGHNA, CDR2 YSLEER.

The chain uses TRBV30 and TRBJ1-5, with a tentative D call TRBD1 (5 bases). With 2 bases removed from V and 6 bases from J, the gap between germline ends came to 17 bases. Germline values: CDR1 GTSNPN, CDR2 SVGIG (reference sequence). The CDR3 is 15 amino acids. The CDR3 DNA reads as TGTGCCTGGAGTTCACCGCAGGGAGATAGTCAGCCCCAGCATTTT. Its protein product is CAWSSPQGDSQPQHF.

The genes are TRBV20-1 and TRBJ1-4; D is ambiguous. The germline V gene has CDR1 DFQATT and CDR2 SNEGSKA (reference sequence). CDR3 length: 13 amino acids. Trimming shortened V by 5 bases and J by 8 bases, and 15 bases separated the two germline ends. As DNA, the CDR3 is TGCAGTGCTGACAACCAGGCTCAAGAAAAACTGTTTTTT. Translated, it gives CSADNQAQEKLFF.

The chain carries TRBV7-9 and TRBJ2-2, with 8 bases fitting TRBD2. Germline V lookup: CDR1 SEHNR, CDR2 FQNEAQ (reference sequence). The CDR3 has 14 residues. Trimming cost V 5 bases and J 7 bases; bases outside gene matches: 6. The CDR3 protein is CASSLTSGGGELFF. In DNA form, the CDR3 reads TGTGCCAGCAGCCTCACTAGCGGCGGCGGGGAGCTGTTTTTT. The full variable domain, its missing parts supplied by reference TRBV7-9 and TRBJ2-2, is DTGVSQNPRHKITKRGQNVTFRCDPISEHNRLYWYRQTLGQGPEFLTYFQNEAQLEKSRLLSDRFSAERPKGSFSTLEIQRTEQGDSAMYLCASSLTSGGGELFFGEGSRLTVL.

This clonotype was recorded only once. The CDR3 nucleotides read TGCGCCAGCGCTTTGGACGGTAACACTGAAGCTTTCTTT. Translating it yields CASALDGNTEAFF. This rearrangement joins TRBV5-1 to TRBJ1-1, with no clear D. V lost 7 bases to trimming and J lost 2 bases, with 12 bases between them. Germline V gene data show CDR1 as SGHRS and CDR2 as YFSETQ. This CDR3 comprises 13 residues.

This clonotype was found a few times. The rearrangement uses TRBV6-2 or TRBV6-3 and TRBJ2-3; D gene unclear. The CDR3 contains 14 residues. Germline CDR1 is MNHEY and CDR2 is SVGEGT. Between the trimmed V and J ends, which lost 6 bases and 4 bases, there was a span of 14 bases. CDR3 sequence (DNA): TGTGCCAGCAGACCACGAGTAGCAGCAGATACGCAGTATTTT. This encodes CASRPRVAADTQYF.

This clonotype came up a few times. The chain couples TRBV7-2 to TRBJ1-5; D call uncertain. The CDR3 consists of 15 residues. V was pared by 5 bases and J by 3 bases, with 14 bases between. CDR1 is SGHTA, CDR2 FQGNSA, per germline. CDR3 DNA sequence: TGTGCCAGCAGCCGTCGGGAAGGGCTCAATCAGCCCCAGCATTTT. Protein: CASSRREGLNQPQHF.

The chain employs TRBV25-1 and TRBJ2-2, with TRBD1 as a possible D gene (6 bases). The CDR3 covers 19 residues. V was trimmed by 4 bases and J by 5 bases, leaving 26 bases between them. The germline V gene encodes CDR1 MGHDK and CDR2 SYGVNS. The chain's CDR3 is CASSARLSGDPGATGELFF. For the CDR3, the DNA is TGTGCCAGCAGTGCCCGACTATCAGGGGATCCAGGGGCTACCGGGGAGCTGTTTTTT.

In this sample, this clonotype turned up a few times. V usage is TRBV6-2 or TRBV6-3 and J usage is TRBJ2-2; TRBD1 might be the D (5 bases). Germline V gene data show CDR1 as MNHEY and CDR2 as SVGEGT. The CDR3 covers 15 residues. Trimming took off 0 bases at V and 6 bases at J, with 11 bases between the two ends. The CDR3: CASSYSYTGSGELFF. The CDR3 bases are TGTGCCAGCAGTTACTCCTACACAGGATCCGGGGAGCTGTTTTTT.

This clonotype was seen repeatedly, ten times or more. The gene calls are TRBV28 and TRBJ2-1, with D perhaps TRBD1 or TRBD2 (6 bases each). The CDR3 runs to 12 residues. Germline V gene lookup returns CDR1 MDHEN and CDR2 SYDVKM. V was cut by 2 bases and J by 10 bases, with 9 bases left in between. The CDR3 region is CASSLDGGEQFF. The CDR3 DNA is TGTGCCAGCAGTTTAGACGGGGGCGAGCAGTTCTTC.

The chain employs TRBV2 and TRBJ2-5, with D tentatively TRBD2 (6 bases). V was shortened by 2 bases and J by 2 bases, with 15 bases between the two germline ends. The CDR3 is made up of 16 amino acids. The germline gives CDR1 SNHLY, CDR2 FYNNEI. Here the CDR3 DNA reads TGTGCCAGCAGTGAACCCGGCGGGGAGAGACAAGAGACCCAGTACTTC. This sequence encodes CASSEPGGERQETQYF.

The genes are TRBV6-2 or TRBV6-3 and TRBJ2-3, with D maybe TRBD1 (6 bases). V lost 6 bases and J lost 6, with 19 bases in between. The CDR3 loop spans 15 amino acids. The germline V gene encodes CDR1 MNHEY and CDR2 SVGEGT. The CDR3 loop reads CASSLTLTGMDTQYF. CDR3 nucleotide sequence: TGTGCCAGCAGCCTCACCCTCACAGGGATGGATACGCAGTATTTT.

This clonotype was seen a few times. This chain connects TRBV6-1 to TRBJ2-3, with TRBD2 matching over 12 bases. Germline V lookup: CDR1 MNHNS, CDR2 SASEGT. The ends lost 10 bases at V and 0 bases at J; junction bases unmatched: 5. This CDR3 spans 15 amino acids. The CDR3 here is CATTSGGPSTDTQYF. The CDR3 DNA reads TGTGCCACTACTAGCGGGGGGCCTAGCACAGATACGCAGTATTTT.

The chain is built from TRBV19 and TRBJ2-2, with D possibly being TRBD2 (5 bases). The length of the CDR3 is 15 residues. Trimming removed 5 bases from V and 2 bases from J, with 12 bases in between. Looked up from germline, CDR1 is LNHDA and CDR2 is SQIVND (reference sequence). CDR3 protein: CASSSPEGNTGELFF. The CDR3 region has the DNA TGTGCCAGTAGTTCGCCTGAGGGCAACACCGGGGAGCTGTTTTTT.

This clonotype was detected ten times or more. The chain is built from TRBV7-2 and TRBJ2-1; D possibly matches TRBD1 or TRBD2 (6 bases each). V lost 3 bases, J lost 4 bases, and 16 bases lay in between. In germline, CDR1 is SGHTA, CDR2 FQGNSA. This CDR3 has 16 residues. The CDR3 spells CASSLVSGAGYNEQFF. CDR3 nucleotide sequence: TGTGCCAGCAGCTTGGTCTCGGGGGCGGGATACAATGAGCAGTTCTTC.

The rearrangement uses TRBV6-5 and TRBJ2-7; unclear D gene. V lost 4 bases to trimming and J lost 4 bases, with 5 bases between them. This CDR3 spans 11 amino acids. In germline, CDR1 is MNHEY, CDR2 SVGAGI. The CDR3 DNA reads TGTGCCAGCAGTTTCGGGTACGAGCAGTACTTC. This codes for CASSFGYEQYF.

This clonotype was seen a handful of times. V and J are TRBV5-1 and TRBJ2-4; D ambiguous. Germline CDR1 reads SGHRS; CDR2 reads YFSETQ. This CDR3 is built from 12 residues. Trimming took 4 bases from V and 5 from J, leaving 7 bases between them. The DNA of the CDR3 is TGCGCCAGCAGCCCGGACCAAAACATTCAGTACTTC. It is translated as CASSPDQNIQYF. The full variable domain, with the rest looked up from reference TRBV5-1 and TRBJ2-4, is KAGVTQTPRYLIKTRGQQVTLSCSPISGHRSVSWYQQTPGQGLQFLFEYFSETQRNKGNFPGRFSGRQFSNSRSEMNVSTLELGDSALYLCASSPDQNIQYFGAGTRLSVL.

The CDR3 region is CAWHPGGYGYTF. CDR3 DNA sequence: TGTGCCTGGCACCCCGGGGGTTATGGCTACACCTTC. The V and J genes are TRBV30 and TRBJ1-2, with a tentative D call TRBD1 (5 bases). The CDR3 extends over 12 amino acids. From germline, CDR1 is GTSNPN and CDR2 SVGIG (reference sequence). V lost 5 bases to trimming and J lost 5 bases, with 12 bases between them.

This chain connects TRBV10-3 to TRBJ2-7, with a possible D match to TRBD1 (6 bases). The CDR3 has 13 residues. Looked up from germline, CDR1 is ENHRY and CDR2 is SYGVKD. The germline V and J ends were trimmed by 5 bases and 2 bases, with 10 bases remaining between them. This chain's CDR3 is CAISSRDTYEQYF. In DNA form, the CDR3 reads TGTGCCATCAGTAGCCGGGACACCTACGAGCAGTACTTC.